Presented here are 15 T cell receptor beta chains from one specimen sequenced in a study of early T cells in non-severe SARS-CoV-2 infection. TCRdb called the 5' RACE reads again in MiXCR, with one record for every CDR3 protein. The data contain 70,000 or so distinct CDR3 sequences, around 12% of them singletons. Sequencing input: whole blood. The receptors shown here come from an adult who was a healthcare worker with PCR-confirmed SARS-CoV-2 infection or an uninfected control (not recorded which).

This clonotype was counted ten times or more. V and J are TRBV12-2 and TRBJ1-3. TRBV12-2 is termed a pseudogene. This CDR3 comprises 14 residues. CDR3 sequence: CASRFYSIRNTIYF. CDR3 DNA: TGTGCAAGTCGCTTTTACTCCATCCGAAACACCATATATTTT.

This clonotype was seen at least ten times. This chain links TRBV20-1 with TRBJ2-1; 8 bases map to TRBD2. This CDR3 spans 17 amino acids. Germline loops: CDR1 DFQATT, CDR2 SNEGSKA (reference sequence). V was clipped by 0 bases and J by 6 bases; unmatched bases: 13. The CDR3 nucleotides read TGCAGTGCTAGAGATCCTTCCGGGACTAGTTTGTTCAATGAGCAGTTCTTC. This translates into CSARDPSGTSLFNEQFF.

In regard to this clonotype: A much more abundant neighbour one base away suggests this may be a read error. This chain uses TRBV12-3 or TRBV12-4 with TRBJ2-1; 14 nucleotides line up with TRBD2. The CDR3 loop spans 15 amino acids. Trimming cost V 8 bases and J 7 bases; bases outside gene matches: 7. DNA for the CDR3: TGTGCCAGCGGTCCGACTAGCGGGAGGGAGAATGAGCAGTTCTTC. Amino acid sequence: CASGPTSGRENEQFF.

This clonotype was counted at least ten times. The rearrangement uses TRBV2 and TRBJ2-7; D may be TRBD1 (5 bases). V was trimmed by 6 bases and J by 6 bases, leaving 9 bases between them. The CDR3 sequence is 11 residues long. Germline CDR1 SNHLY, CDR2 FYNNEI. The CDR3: CASRIGAEQYF. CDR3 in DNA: TGTGCCAGCAGGATTGGGGCCGAGCAGTACTTC.

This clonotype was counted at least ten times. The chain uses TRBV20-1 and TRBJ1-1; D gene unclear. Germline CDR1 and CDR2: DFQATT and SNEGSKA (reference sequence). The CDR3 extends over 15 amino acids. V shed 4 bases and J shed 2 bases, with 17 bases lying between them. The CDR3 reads CSANPGQRPNTEAFF. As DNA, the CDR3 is TGCAGTGCTAACCCGGGCCAGAGACCTAACACTGAAGCTTTCTTT.

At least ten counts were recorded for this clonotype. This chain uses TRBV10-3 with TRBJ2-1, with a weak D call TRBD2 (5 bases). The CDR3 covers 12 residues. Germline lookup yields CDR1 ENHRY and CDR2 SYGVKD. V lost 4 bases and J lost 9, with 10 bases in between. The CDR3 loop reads CAISGSSGEQFF. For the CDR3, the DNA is TGTGCCATCAGTGGATCGAGCGGTGAGCAGTTCTTC.

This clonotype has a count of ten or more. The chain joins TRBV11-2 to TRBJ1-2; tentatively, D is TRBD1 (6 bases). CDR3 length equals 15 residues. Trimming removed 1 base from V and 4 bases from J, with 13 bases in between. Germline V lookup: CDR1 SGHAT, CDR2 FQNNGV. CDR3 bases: TGTGCCAGCAGCTTAGCCAGGGGCCCCAGCTATGGCTACACCTTC. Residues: CASSLARGPSYGYTF.

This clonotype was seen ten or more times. For the CDR3, the DNA is TGTGCCAGCAGCCGGGACATCTACGAGCAGTACTTC. Its translation: CASSRDIYEQYF. This sequence joins TRBV7-2 and TRBJ2-7; D is possibly TRBD1 (6 bases). The CDR3 is 12 residues long. V lost 5 bases to trimming and J lost 3 bases, with 8 bases between them. Germline V gene data show CDR1 as SGHTA and CDR2 as FQGNSA.

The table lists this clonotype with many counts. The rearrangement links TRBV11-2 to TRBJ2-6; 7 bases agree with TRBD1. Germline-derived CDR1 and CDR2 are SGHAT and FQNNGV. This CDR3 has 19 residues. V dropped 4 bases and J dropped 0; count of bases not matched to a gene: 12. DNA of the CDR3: TGTGCCAGCAGCTACCTTCCGGGACAGAGTTCCTCTGGGGCCAACGTCCTGACTTTC. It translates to CASSYLPGQSSSGANVLTF. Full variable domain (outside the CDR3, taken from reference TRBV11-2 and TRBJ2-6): EAGVAQSPRYKIIEKRQSVAFWCNPISGHATLYWYQQILGQGPKLLIQFQNNGVVDDSQLPKDRFSAERLKGVDSTLKIQPAKLEDSAVYLCASSYLPGQSSSGANVLTFGAGSRLTVL.

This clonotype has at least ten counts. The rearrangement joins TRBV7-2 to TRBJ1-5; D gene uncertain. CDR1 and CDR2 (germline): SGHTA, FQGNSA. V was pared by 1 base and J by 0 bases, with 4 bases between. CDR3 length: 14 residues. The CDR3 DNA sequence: TGTGCCAGCAGCTTAGACGGTAGCAATCAGCCCCAGCATTTT. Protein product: CASSLDGSNQPQHF.

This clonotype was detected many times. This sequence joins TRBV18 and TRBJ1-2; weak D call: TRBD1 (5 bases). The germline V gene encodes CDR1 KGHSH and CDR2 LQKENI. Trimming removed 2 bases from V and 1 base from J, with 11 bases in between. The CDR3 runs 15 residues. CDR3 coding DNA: TGTGCCAGCTCACCATCTGGGGGAATTAACTATGGCTACACCTTC. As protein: CASSPSGGINYGYTF.

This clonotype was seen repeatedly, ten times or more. The CDR3 sequence is CASSPTSGGNYEQYF. The CDR3, as DNA: TGTGCCAGCAGCCCCACTAGCGGGGGGAACTACGAGCAGTACTTC. This sequence joins TRBV6-2 or TRBV6-3 and TRBJ2-7, with 12 bases aligning to TRBD2. The trim removed 6 bases at V and 3 bases at J, leaving 6 bases unmatched. CDR1 and CDR2 (germline): MNHEY, SVGEGT. The CDR3 consists of 15 residues.

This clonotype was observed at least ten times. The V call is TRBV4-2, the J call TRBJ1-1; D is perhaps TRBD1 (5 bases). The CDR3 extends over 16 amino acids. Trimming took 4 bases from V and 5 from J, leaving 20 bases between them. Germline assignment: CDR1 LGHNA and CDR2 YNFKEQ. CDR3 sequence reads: CASSPGSGGGYTEAFF. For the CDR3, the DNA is TGTGCCAGCAGCCCGGGCTCGGGTGGGGGTTATACTGAAGCTTTCTTT.

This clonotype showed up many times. The CDR3, as DNA: TGTGCCAGCAGTTTATCCCCGACAGTAGGCTACGAGCAGTACTTC. This sequence encodes CASSLSPTVGYEQYF. V is TRBV27 and J is TRBJ2-7, with TRBD1 as a possible D gene (5 bases). The CDR3 runs 15 residues. Germline V gives CDR1 MNHEY, CDR2 SMNVEV (reference sequence). V lost 0 bases and J 3 bases, leaving 12 bases between the germline ends.

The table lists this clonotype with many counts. CDR3 coding DNA: TGTGCCAGCAGTTTAGAAGCTACTAGCGGGAGGAGATACGAGCAGTACTTC. As protein: CASSLEATSGRRYEQYF. V usage is TRBV12-3 or TRBV12-4 and J usage is TRBJ2-7; 12 bases are shared with TRBD2. This CDR3 has 17 amino acids. Germline trimming cut 1 base from V and 4 bases from J; bases unmatched to any gene: 8.